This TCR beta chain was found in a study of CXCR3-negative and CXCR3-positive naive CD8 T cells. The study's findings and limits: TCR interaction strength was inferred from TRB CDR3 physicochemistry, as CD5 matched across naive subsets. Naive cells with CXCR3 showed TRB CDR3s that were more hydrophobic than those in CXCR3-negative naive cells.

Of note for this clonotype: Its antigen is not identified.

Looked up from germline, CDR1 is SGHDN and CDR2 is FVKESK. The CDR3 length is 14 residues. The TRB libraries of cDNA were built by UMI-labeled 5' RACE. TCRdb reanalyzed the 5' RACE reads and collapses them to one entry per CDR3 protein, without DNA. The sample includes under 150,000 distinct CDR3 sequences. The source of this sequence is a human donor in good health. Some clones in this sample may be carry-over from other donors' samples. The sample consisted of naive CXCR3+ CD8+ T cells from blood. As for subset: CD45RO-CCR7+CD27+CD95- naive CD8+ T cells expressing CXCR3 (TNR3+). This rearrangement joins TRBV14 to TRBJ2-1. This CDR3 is CASSQDLDYNEQFF.